Listed here are 2 T cell receptor beta chains from one sample, sequenced in a study of post-analysis software for immune sequencing data. Overall study results and limits: Five TRBV segments (TRBV5-6, TRBV5-1 and TRBV20-1 among them) occurred more frequently in patients than in controls.

Unique molecular identifiers featured in each of the TCR beta cDNA libraries. TCRdb ran MiXCR on the PCR reads and lists one entry per CDR3 protein. The sample carries hundreds of thousands of distinct CDR3 sequences, roughly 36% recorded once. These receptors are not linked to any known antigen. The sequencing input was blood. Receptor source: a girl between 10 and 17 years old with multiple sclerosis.

This clonotype was seen a handful of times. V usage is TRBV27 and J usage is TRBJ2-1; D is possibly TRBD2 (5 bases). Germline values: CDR1 MNHEY, CDR2 SMNVEV (reference sequence). V dropped 5 bases and J dropped 4 bases, with 21 bases sitting between them. The CDR3 sequence is 17 residues long. Here the CDR3 DNA reads TGTGCCAGCAGTACCCAGGAGGCAGGCCCTAATTACAATGAGCAGTTCTTC. As protein: CASSTQEAGPNYNEQFF.

This clonotype was detected only a few times. This chain uses TRBV7-2 with TRBJ1-5; the D is unclear. Trimming removed 5 bases from V and 3 bases from J, with 14 bases in between. This CDR3 is built from 15 residues. CDR1 and CDR2 from the germline V gene are SGHTA and FQGNSA. CDR3 protein: CASSTVVGNNQPQHF. The CDR3, as DNA: TGTGCCAGCAGCACGGTGGTTGGGAACAATCAGCCCCAGCATTTT.